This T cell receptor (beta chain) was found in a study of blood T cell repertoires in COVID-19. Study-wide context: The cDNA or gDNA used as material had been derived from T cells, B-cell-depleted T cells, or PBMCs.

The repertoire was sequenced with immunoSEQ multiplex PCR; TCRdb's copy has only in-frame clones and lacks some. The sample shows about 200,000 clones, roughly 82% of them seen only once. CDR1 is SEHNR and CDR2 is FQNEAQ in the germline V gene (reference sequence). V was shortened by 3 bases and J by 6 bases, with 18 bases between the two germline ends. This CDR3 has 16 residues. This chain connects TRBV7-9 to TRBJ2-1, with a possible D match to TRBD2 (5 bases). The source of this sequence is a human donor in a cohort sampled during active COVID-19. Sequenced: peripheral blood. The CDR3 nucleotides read TGTGCCAGCAGCTTCGAAACTGTTGCAAGCGGCAATGAGCAGTTCTTC. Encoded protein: CASSFETVASGNEQFF.